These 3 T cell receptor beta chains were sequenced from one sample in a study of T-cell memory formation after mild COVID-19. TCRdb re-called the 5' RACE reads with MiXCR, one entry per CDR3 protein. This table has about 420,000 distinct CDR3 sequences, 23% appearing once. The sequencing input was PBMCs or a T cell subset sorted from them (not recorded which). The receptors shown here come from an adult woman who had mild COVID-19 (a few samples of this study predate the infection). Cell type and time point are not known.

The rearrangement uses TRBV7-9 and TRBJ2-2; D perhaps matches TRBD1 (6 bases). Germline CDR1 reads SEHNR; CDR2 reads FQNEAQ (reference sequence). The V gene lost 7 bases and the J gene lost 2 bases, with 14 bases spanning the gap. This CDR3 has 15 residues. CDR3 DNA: TGTGCCAGCAAGGTGGCAGGGGCTAACACCGGGGAGCTGTTTTTT. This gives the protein CASKVAGANTGELFF.

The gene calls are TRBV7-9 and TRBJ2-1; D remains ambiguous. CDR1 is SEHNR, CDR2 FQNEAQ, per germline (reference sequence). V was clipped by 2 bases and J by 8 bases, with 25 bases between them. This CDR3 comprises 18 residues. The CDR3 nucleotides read TGTGCCAGCAGCTTATACGGGCGGACCCGGACCGCGGCCGATGAGCAGTTCTTC. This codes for CASSLYGRTRTAADEQFF. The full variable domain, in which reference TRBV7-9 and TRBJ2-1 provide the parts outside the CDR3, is DTGVSQNPRHKITKRGQNVTFRCDPISEHNRLYWYRQTLGQGPEFLTYFQNEAQLEKSRLLSDRFSAERPKGSFSTLEIQRTEQGDSAMYLCASSLYGRTRTAADEQFFGPGTRLTVL.

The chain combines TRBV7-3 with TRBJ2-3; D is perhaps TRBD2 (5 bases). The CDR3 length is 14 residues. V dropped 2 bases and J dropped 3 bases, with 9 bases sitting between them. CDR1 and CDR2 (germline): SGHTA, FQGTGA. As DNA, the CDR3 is TGTGCCAGCAGCTTATTTCGGGGTACAGATACGCAGTATTTT. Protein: CASSLFRGTDTQYF. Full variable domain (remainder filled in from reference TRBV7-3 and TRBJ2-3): GAGVSQTPSNKVTEKGKYVELRCDPISGHTALYWYRQSLGQGPEFLIYFQGTGAADDSGLPNDRFFAVRPEGSVSTLKIQRTERGDSAVYLCASSLFRGTDTQYFGPGTRLTVL.